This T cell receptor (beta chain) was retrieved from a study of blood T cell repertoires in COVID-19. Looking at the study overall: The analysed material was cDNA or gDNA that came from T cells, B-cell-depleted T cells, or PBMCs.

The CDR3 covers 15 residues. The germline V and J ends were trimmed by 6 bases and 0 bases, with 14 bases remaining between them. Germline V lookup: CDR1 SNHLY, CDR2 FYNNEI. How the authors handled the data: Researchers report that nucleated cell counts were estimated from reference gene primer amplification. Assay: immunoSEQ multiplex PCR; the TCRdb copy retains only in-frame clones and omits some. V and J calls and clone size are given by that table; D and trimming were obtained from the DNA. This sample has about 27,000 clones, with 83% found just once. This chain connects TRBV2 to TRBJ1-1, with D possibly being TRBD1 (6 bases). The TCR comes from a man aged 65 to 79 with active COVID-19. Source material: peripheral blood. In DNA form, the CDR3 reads TGTGCCAGCAGGTATAGCAGGGGAATGAACACTGAAGCTTTCTTT. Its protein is CASRYSRGMNTEAFF.